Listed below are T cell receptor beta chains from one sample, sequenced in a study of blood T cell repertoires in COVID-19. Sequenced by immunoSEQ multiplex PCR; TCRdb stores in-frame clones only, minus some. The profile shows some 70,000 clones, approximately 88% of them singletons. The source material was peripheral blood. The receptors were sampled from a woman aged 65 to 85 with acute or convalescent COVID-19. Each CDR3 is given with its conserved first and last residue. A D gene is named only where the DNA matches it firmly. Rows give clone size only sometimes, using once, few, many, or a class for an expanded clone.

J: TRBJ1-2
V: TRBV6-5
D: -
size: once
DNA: TGTGCCAGCAGACGTACGTCGATAAGCGCCTATGGCTACACCTTC
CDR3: CASRRTSISAYGYTF

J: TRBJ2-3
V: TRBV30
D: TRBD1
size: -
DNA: TGTGCCTGGAGTCCTACAGGTCGGGGACAGGGGAAAGCGGATACGCAGTATTTT
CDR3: CAWSPTGRGQGKADTQYF

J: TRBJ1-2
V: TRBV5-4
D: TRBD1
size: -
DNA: TGTGCCAGCAGCTGGGACAGGGGCTATGGCTACACCTTC
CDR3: CASSWDRGYGYTF

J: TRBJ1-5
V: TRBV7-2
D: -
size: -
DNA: TGTGCCAGCAGCTTTTACAGGGCCAATCAGCCCCAGCATTTT
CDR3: CASSFYRANQPQHF

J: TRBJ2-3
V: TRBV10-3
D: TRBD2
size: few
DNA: TGTGCCATCAGTGAGCGGGAGGGCTCAGATACGCAGTATTTT
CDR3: CAISEREGSDTQYF

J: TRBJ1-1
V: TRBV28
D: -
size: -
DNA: TGTGCCAGCAGTTTGGAAACACAGGTGAACACTGAAGCTTTCTTT
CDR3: CASSLETQVNTEAFF

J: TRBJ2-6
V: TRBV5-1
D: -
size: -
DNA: TGCGCCAGCCACGTAGCGGATCCTGGGGCCAACGTCCTGACTTTC
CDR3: CASHVADPGANVLTF

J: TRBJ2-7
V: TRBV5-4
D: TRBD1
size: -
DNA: TGTGCCAGCAGCCCGGGTGGGACAGGGAGCTCCTACGAGCAGTACTTC
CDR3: CASSPGGTGSSYEQYF

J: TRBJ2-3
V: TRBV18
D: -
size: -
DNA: TGTGCCAGCTCACGGTCCGAGCGCACAGATACGCAGTATTTT
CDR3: CASSRSERTDTQYF

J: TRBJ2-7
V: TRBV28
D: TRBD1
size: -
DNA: TGTGCCAGCAGCATAAATACGGACAGGGAAGACGAGCAGTACTTC
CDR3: CASSINTDREDEQYF

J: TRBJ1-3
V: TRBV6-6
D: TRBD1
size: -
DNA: TGTGCCAGCAGGCCTAATACAGGGGGCTCTGGAAACACCATATATTTT
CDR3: CASRPNTGGSGNTIYF

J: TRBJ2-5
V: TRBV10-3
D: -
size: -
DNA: TGTGCCATCAGAGCGGCCAGGGGAAAAGGACAAGAGACCCAGTACTTC
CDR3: CAIRAARGKGQETQYF

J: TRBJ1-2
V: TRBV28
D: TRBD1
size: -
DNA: TGTGCCAGCAGTTTCTTCGGGACAGGGGGTAACTATGGCTACACCTTC
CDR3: CASSFFGTGGNYGYTF

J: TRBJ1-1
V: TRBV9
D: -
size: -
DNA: TGTGCCAGCAGCCCCTTCACACAGAACACTGAAGCTTTCTTT
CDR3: CASSPFTQNTEAFF

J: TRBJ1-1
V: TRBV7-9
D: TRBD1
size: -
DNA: TGTGCCAGCATCCCGACAGGGATGGACACTGAAGCTTTCTTT
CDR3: CASIPTGMDTEAFF

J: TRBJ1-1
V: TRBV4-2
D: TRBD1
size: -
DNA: TGTGCCAGCAGCCAAGGGGGGGCGGGACAGGGCAACACTGAAGCTTTCTTT
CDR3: CASSQGGAGQGNTEAFF

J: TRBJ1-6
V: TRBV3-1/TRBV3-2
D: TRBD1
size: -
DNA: TGTGCCAGCAGCCCTGACTCGGGACAGGGAGGAACGGGCAATTCACCCCTCCACTTT
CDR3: CASSPDSGQGGTGNSPLHF

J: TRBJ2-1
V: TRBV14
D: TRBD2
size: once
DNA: TGTGCCAGCAGCCGAGCGGGGGGGTACAATGAGCAGTTCTTC
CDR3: CASSRAGGYNEQFF

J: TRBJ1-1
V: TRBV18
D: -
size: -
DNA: TGTGCCAGCTCACCCGGGTTACCGGGGAACACTGAAGCTTTCTTT
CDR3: CASSPGLPGNTEAFF

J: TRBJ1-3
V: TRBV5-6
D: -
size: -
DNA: TGTGCCAGCAGCAATCCAATCAGGGAGGGTACTGGAAACACCATATATTTT
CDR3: CASSNPIREGTGNTIYF

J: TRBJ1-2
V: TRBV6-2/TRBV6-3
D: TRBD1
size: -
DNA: TGTGCCAGCAGTCGGACAGGGGTGGACGACTATGGCTACACCTTC
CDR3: CASSRTGVDDYGYTF

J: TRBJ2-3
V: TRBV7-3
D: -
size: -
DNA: TGTGCCAGCAGCGCCACCTTCGGAGATACGCAGTATTTT
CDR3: CASSATFGDTQYF

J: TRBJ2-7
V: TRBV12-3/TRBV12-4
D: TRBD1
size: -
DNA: TGTGCCACCAAGGTGGACAGGGGAGCCGAGCAGTACTTC
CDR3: CATKVDRGAEQYF

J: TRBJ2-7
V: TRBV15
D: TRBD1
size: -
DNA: TGTGCCACCAGCACTACCGGGACAGGGTATGAGCAGTACTTC
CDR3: CATSTTGTGYEQYF

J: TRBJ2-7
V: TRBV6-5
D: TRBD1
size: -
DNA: TGTGCCAGCAGCCGGACAGGGGTGAACCACGAGCAGTACTTC
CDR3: CASSRTGVNHEQYF

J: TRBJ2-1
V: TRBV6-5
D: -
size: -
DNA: TGTGCCAGCGCCTTATTCGTAGGGGGATACAATGAGCAGTTCTTC
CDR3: CASALFVGGYNEQFF

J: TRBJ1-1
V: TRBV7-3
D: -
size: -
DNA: TGTGCCAGCAGCTTGGGGGGTAGTGAAGCTTTCTTT
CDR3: CASSLGGSEAFF

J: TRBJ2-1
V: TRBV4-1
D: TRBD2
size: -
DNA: TGCGCCAGCAGCCCTCGGACTAGCGGTAACAATGAGCAGTTCTTC
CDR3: CASSPRTSGNNEQFF

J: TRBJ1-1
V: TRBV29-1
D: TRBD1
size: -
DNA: TGCAGCGCCATCACAGGGGTCCCCGCCGAAGCTTTCTTT
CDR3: CSAITGVPAEAFF